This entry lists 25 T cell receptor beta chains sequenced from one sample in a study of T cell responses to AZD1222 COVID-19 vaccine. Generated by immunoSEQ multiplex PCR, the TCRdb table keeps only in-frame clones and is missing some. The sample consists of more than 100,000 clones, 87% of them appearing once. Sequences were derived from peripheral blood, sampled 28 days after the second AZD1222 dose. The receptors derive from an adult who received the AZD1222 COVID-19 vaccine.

The CDR3 DNA is TGTGCCAGCAGTTTTCGGGAGACCGGGGAGCTGTTTTTT. Translating gives CASSFRETGELFF. The chain links TRBV12-3 or TRBV12-4 to TRBJ2-2; D may be TRBD2 (6 bases). Trimming stripped 3 bases from V and 5 bases from J, with 7 bases between. The CDR3 length is 13 residues.

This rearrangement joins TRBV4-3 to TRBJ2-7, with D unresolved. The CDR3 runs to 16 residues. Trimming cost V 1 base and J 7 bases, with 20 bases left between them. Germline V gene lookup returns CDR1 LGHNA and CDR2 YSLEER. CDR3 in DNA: TGCGCCAGCAGCCAAGCATTGTGGGGTACAACTGAGGAGCAGTACTTC. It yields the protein CASSQALWGTTEEQYF.

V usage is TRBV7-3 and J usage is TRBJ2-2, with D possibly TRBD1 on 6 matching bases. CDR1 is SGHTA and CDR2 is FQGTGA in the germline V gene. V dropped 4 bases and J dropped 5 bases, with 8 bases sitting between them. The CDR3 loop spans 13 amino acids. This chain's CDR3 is CASSSRGTGELFF. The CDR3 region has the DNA TGTGCCAGCAGCTCCAGGGGAACCGGGGAGCTGTTTTTT.

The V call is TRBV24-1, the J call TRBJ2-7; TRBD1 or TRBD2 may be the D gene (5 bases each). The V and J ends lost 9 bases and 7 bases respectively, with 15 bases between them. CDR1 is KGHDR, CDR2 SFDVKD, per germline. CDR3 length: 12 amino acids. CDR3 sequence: CATEGNGREQYF. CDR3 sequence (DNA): TGTGCCACCGAGGGGAACGGTAGGGAGCAGTACTTC.

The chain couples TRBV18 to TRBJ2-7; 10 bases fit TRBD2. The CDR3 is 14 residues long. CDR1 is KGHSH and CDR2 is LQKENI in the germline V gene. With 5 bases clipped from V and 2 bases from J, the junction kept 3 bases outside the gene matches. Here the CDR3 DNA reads TGTGCCAGCTCAACAAGCGGGGGGGCCTACGAGCAGTACTTC. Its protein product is CASSTSGGAYEQYF.

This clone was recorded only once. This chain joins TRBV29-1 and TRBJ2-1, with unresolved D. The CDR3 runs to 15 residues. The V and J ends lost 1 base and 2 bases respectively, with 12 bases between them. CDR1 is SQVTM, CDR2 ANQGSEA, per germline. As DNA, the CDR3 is TGCAGCGTTGAAGCGGTGGGCCGGGCCTACAATGAGCAGTTCTTC. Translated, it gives CSVEAVGRAYNEQFF.

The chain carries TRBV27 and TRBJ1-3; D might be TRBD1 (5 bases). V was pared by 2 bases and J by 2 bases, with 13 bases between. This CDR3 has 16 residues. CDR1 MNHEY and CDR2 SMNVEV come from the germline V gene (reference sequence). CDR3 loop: CASSLRDVEPGNTIYF. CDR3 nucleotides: TGTGCCAGCAGTTTAAGGGACGTTGAACCTGGAAACACCATATATTTT.

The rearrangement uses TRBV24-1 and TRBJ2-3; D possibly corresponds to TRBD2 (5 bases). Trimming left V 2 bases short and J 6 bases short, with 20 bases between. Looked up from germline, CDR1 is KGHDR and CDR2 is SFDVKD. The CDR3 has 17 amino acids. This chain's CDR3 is CATSDWGVTPHLDTQYF. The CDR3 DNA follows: TGTGCCACCAGTGATTGGGGAGTAACACCGCACTTGGATACGCAGTATTTT.

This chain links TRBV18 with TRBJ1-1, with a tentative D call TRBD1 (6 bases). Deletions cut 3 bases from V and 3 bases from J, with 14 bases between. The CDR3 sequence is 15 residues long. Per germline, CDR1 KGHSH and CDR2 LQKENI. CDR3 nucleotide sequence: TGTGCCAGCTCACCTACAAGTGGGGGCGACACTGAAGCTTTCTTT. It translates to CASSPTSGGDTEAFF.

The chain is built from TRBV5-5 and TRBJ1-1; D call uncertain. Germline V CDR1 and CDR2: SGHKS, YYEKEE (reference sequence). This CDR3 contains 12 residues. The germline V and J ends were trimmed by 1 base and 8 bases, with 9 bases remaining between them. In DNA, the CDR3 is TGTGCCAGCAGCTTGATGAATGAGGAAGCTTTCTTT. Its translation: CASSLMNEEAFF.

The CDR3 nucleotides are TGTGCCAGCAGAGAAGGATACTCTGGGGCCAACGTCCTGACTTTC. This codes for CASREGYSGANVLTF. This rearrangement joins TRBV7-2 to TRBJ2-6, with D uncertain. This CDR3 is 15 amino acids long. Trimming cost V 6 bases and J 0 bases, with 9 bases left between them. Germline values: CDR1 SGHTA, CDR2 FQGNSA. Filled out from reference TRBV7-2 and TRBJ2-6, the complete variable domain reads GAGVSQSPSNKVTEKGKDVELRCDPISGHTALYWYRQSLGQGLEFLIYFQGNSAPDKSGLPSDRFSAERTGGSVSTLTIQRTQQEDSAVYLCASREGYSGANVLTFGAGSRLTVL.

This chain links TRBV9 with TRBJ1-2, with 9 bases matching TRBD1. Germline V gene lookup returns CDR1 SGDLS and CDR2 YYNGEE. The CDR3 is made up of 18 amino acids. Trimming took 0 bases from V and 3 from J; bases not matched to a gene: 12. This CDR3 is CASSVARVPGQGHYGYTF. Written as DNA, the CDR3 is TGTGCCAGCAGCGTAGCGCGAGTCCCGGGACAGGGACACTATGGCTACACCTTC.

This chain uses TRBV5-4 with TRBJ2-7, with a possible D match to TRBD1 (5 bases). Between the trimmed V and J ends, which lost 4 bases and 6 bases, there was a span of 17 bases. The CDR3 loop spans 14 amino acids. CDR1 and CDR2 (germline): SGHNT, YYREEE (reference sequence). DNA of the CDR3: TGTGCCAGCAGCCGCGCAGGGTCCCCGTTCGAGCAGTACTTC. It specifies CASSRAGSPFEQYF.

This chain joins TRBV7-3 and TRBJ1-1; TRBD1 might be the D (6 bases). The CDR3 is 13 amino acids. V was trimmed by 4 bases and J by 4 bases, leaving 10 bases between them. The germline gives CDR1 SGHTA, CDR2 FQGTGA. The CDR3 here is CASSSEGGTEAFF. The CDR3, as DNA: TGTGCCAGCAGCTCTGAAGGGGGCACTGAAGCTTTCTTT.

This CDR3 is CASSSGQGIVTNEKLFF. In DNA form, the CDR3 reads TGTGCCAGCAGCTCCGGACAGGGGATAGTCACTAATGAAAAACTGTTTTTT. The chain combines TRBV5-4 with TRBJ1-4; 9 nucleotides align to TRBD1. V lost 3 bases and J lost 2; bases outside the gene matches: 8. Looked up from germline, CDR1 is SGHNT and CDR2 is YYREEE (reference sequence). This CDR3 spans 17 amino acids.

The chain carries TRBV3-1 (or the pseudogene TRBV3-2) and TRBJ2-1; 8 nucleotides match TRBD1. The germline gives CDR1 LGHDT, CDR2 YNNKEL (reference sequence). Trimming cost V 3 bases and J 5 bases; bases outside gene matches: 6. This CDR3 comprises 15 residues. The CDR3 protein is CASSHQGAWNNEQFF. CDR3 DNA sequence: TGTGCCAGCAGCCATCAGGGGGCTTGGAACAATGAGCAGTTCTTC.

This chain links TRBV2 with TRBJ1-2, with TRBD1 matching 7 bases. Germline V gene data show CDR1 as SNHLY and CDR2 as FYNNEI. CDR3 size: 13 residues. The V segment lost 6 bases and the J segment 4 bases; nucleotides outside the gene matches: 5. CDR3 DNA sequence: TGTGCCAGCAGGCAGACAGGGTTCTATGGCTACACCTTC. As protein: CASRQTGFYGYTF.

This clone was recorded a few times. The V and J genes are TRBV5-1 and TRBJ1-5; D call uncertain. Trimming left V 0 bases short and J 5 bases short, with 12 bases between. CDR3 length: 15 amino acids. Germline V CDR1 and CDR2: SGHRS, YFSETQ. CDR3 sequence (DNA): TGCGCCAGCAGCTTGGACCCGATTAGAGATCAGCCCCAGCATTTT. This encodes CASSLDPIRDQPQHF. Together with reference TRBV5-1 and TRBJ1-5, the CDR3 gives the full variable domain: KAGVTQTPRYLIKTRGQQVTLSCSPISGHRSVSWYQQTPGQGLQFLFEYFSETQRNKGNFPGRFSGRQFSNSRSEMNVSTLELGDSALYLCASSLDPIRDQPQHFGDGTRLSIL.

The CDR3: CASSEWEGGPYNEQFF. In nucleotides, the CDR3 is TGTGCCAGCAGTGAATGGGAGGGTGGCCCCTACAATGAGCAGTTCTTC. The rearrangement uses TRBV25-1 and TRBJ2-1, with 7 bases that match TRBD2. The V and J ends lost 1 base and 2 bases, in that order; junction bases with no gene match: 5. The CDR3 is made up of 16 amino acids. Germline assignment: CDR1 MGHDK and CDR2 SYGVNS.

The CDR3 coding sequence is TGTGCCAGCAGCACGGCTGGGTCCGAGCAGTACTTC. Protein product: CASSTAGSEQYF. The chain combines TRBV2 with TRBJ2-7, with D uncertain. The CDR3 extends over 12 amino acids. V was pared by 6 bases and J by 6 bases, with 12 bases between. CDR1 SNHLY and CDR2 FYNNEI come from the germline V gene.

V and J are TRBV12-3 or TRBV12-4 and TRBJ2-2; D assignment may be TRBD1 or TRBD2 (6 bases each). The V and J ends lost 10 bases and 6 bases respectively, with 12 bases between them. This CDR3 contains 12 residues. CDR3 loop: CATTRGAGELFF. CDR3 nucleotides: TGTGCCACCACGAGGGGGGCCGGGGAGCTGTTTTTT.

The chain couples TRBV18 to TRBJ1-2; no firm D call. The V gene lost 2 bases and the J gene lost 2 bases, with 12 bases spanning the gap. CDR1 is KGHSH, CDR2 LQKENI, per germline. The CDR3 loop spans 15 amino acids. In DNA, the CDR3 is TGTGCCAGCTCACCAGGGCAGAAAGTAAACTATGGCTACACCTTC. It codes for CASSPGQKVNYGYTF.

The CDR3 coding sequence is TGTGCCAGCTCACCCCCTGGGGAGGCGGAGACCCAGTACTTC. Protein sequence: CASSPPGEAETQYF. This chain uses TRBV18 with TRBJ2-5; TRBD2 is a possible D gene (6 bases). Germline loops: CDR1 KGHSH, CDR2 LQKENI. This CDR3 comprises 14 residues. The ends were cut back, 3 bases at V and 5 bases at J, with 13 bases in the middle.

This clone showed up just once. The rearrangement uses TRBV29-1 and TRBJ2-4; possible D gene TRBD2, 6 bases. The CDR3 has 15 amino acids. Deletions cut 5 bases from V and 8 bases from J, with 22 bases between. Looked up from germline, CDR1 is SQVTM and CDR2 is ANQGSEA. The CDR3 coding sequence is TGCAGCGTTCGAGCGACGGGAGATTTTGTGGACATTCAGTACTTC. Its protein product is CSVRATGDFVDIQYF.

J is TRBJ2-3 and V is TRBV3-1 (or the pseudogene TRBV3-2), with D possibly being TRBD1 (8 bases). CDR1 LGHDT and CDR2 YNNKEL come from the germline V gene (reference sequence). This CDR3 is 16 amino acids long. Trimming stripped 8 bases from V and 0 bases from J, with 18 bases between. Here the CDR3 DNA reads TGTGCCAGCTCCCCGGACAGGGACTACAGCACAGATACGCAGTATTTT. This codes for CASSPDRDYSTDTQYF.